This TCR beta chain was recorded in a study of T cells in Graves' hyperthyroidism and ophthalmopathy. Overall study: Peripheral blood was acquired at first diagnosis, ahead of any therapy whatsoever.

Amplified regions were TCR beta CDR3 sequences from RNA transcripts. A first-round RT-PCR of the TCR CDR3 used the HTBI primer set. TCRdb recomputed calls from the multiplex PCR reads with MiXCR, one row per CDR3 protein. The table has fewer than 850,000 distinct CDR3 sequences, around a sixth seen once. Germline values: CDR1 SQVTM, CDR2 ANQGSEA. V was cut by 6 bases and J by 5 bases, with 19 bases left in between. The CDR3 runs 14 residues. Hyperthyroidism of Graves' type that showed no ophthalmopathy progression within 18 months was stable. Broader study findings: Most clonotypes that expanded in the thyroid above 0.001 also showed up in blood. In simple terms, a model built on 13 V-J features told ophthalmopathy apart from stable hyperthyroidism.

Ten or more counts support this clonotype. Its matching antigen is unknown. The chain links TRBV29-1 to TRBJ1-1; a possible D gene is TRBD1 (5 bases). The sequence was collected from a man in his fifties with Graves' hyperthyroidism. The sample consisted of blood. The chain's CDR3 is CSVGRNGGVTEAFF. The CDR3 DNA sequence: TGCAGCGTGGGGCGGAACGGAGGTGTAACTGAAGCTTTCTTT.